These 8 T cell receptor beta chains share one sample of origin, sequenced in a study of blood T cell repertoires in COVID-19. Profiling relied on immunoSEQ multiplex PCR, and the TCRdb table lists in-frame clones only, not all of them. In the table there are some 460,000 clones, around 90% of which are singletons. The material sequenced was PBMCs or T cells enriched from blood (not recorded which). These TCRs come from a woman aged 18-35 years who had recovered from COVID-19.

This rearrangement joins TRBV5-4 to TRBJ2-1, with 7 nucleotides matching TRBD1. V gave up 0 bases and J gave up 4 bases; unmatched junction bases: 10. Germline V gene sequence: CDR1 SGHNT, CDR2 YYREEE (reference sequence). CDR3 length equals 17 residues. Written as DNA, the CDR3 is TGTGCCAGCAGCTTGGACCTGGGGACAGCGATTTACAATGAGCAGTTCTTC. Its protein product is CASSLDLGTAIYNEQFF.

The gene calls are TRBV18 and TRBJ1-1; no reliable D call. Germline lookup yields CDR1 KGHSH and CDR2 LQKENI. Trimming cost V 3 bases and J 5 bases, with 16 bases left between them. The CDR3 sequence is 15 residues long. The CDR3 region has the DNA TGTGCCAGCTCACCGTCAGCGGGGAGAGAAACTGAAGCTTTCTTT. Translation: CASSPSAGRETEAFF.

The chain joins TRBV19 to TRBJ2-1; 8 nucleotides match TRBD1. J lost 9 bases, V lost 0 bases, and 7 bases had no gene match. This CDR3 has 15 residues. Germline-derived CDR1 and CDR2 are LNHDA and SQIVND (reference sequence). The chain's CDR3 is CASSIDGTGDREQFF. In nucleotides, the CDR3 is TGTGCCAGTAGTATAGACGGGACAGGTGATCGTGAGCAGTTCTTC.

CDR3: CASSVGGGYQETQYF. In DNA form, the CDR3 reads TGTGCCAGCAGCGTAGGAGGGGGCTATCAAGAGACCCAGTACTTC. The rearrangement joins TRBV9 to TRBJ2-5; 7 nucleotides line up with TRBD1. The CDR3 spans 15 residues. J lost 2 bases, V lost 0 bases, and 4 bases had no gene match. The germline gives CDR1 SGDLS, CDR2 YYNGEE.

The chain links TRBV4-2 to TRBJ2-7; TRBD2 is a possible D gene (5 bases). V lost 3 bases and J lost 0, with 15 bases in between. Germline loops: CDR1 LGHNA, CDR2 YNFKEQ. CDR3 length: 16 residues. The CDR3 here is CASSQAGSGTSYEQYF. The CDR3 DNA sequence: TGTGCCAGCAGCCAGGCTGGCAGCGGAACCTCCTACGAGCAGTACTTC.

The chain employs TRBV4-2 and TRBJ2-3; D unclear. In germline, CDR1 is LGHNA, CDR2 YNFKEQ. The CDR3 covers 15 residues. Trimming took 4 bases from V and 0 from J, leaving 11 bases between them. CDR3 in amino acids: CASSPYQTSTDTQYF. The CDR3 DNA is TGTGCCAGCAGCCCCTACCAAACTAGCACAGATACGCAGTATTTT.

CDR3 bases: TGTGCCAGCAGCTTAGCGTACGGAGGTAGTGAGCAGTTCTTC. It specifies CASSLAYGGSEQFF. This chain uses TRBV7-8 with TRBJ2-1; perhaps TRBD2 as D (5 bases). Trimming cost V 0 bases and J 9 bases, with 12 bases left between them. This CDR3 has 14 residues. Germline V gene lookup returns CDR1 SGHVS and CDR2 FQNEAQ.

The chain couples TRBV5-1 to TRBJ1-3; D is unclear. Trimming shortened V by 4 bases and J by 5 bases, and 10 bases separated the two germline ends. Germline assignment: CDR1 SGHRS and CDR2 YFSETQ. The CDR3 is 13 residues long. The CDR3 here is CASSPDTRNTIYF. The CDR3 DNA follows: TGCGCCAGCAGCCCCGATACTCGAAACACCATATATTTT.